This T cell receptor (beta chain) came from a study of control samples from healthy donors and cancer patients. Measured with immunoSEQ multiplex PCR; TCRdb has only the in-frame clones, and not every one. The sample yields tens of thousands of clones, about 88% seen once. V shed 6 bases and J shed 5 bases, with 16 bases lying between them. The CDR3 length is 14 residues. Germline CDR1 and CDR2: SGHRS and YFSETQ. This sequence joins TRBV5-1 and TRBJ2-3; D gene uncertain. The sample taken for sequencing was blood. This receptor was identified in a woman in her seventies in good health. The CDR3 DNA reads TGCGCCAGCAACCCGGGTGGGGTAGGAGATACGCAGTATTTT. Translating it yields CASNPGGVGDTQYF.